Relative to its sample, the clone carrying this TCR beta chain is medium-sized. Antigen: not known. Using unique molecular identifiers, the investigators prepared the TCRbeta library. TCRdb fed the PCR reads into MiXCR, producing one record per CDR3 protein. The sample lists about 290,000 distinct CDR3 sequences, less than 9.5% occurring once. This entry comes from a study of T-cell reconstitution after alpha-beta-depleted transplantation in children. Findings and caveats of the study: T-cell numbers and diversity one year post-transplant derived largely from freshly generated T cells.

After removal of 8 bases from V and 0 bases from J, the junction contained 7 bases not matched to a gene. The CDR3 spans 15 residues. Germline V gene lookup returns CDR1 SNHLY and CDR2 FYNNEI. V gene TRBV2 combines with J gene TRBJ2-7; TRBD1 matches 10 bases. This sample comprised peripheral blood, obtained 360 days after TCRalphabeta/CD19-depleted stem cell transplant. The TCR originated in a female patient aged 2-15 years who had a stem cell transplant for Fanconi anemia, so the T cells may come from the graft donor. The CDR3 region has the DNA TGTGCCAGCGGGACAGGGGTCGGGCTCTCCTACGAGCAGTACTTC. Residues: CASGTGVGLSYEQYF.